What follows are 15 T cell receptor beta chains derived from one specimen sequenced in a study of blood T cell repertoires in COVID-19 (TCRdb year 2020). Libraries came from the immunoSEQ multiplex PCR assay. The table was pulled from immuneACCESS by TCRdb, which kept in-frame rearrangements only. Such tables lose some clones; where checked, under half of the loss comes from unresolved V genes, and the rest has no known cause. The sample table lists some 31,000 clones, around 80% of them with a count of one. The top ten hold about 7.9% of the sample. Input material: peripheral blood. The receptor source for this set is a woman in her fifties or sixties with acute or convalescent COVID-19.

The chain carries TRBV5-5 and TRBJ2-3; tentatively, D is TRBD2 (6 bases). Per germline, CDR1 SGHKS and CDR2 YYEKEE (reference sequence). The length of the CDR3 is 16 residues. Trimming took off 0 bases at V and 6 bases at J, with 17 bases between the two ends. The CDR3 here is CASSLVGRGPSDTQYF. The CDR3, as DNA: TGTGCCAGCAGCTTGGTCGGGCGGGGACCCTCGGATACGCAGTATTTT.

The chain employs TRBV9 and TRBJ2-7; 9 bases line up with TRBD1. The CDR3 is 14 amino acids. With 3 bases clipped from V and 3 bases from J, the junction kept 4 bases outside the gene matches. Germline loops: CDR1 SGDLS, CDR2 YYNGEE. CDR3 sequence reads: CASSDGDRVYEQYF. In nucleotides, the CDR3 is TGTGCCAGCAGCGACGGGGACAGGGTCTACGAGCAGTACTTC.

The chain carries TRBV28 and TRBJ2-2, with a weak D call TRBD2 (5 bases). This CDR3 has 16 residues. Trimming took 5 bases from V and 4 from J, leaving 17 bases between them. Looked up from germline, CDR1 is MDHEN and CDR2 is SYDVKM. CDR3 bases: TGTGCCAGCAGTGCCTTCGGCCCGGGGTCCACCGGGGAGCTGTTTTTT. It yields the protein CASSAFGPGSTGELFF.

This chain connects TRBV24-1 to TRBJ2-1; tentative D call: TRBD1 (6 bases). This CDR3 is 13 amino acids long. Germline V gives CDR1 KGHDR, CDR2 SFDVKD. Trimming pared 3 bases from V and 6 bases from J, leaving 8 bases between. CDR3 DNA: TGTGCCACCAGTGATCTAGGGGGCAATGAGCAGTTCTTC. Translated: CATSDLGGNEQFF.

The CDR3 reads CASTSGADGNTIYF. The CDR3 bases are TGCGCCAGCACCTCAGGGGCTGATGGAAACACCATATATTTT. V usage is TRBV5-1 and J usage is TRBJ1-3; possibly TRBD1 for D (6 bases). The CDR3 spans 14 residues. The germline V gene encodes CDR1 SGHRS and CDR2 YFSETQ. Trimming took off 6 bases at V and 3 bases at J, with 13 bases between the two ends. Full variable domain (missing parts from reference TRBV5-1 and TRBJ1-3): KAGVTQTPRYLIKTRGQQVTLSCSPISGHRSVSWYQQTPGQGLQFLFEYFSETQRNKGNFPGRFSGRQFSNSRSEMNVSTLELGDSALYLCASTSGADGNTIYFGEGSWLTVV.

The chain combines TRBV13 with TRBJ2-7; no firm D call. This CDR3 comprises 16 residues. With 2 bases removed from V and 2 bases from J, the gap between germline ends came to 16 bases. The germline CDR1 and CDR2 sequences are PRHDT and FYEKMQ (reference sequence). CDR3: CASSLSGLKRTYEQYF. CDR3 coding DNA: TGTGCCAGCAGCTTAAGTGGGCTGAAGAGAACCTACGAGCAGTACTTC.

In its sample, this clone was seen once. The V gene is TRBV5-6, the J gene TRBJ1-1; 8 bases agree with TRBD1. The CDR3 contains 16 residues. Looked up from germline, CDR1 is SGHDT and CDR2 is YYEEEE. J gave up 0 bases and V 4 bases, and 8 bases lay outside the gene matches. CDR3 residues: CASSPGQGWMNTEAFF. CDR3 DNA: TGTGCCAGCAGCCCCGGACAGGGTTGGATGAACACTGAAGCTTTCTTT.

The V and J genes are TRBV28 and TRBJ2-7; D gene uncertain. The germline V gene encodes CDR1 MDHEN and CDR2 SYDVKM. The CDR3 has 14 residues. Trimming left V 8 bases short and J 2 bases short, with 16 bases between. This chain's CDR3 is CASAPRQLAYEQYF. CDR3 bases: TGTGCCAGCGCCCCCAGGCAGTTGGCCTACGAGCAGTACTTC.

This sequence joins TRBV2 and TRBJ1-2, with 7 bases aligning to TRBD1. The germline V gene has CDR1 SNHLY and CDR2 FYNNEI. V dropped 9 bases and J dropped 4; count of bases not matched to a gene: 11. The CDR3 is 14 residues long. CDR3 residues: CAREGTDGFYGYTF. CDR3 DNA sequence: TGTGCCAGGGAGGGGACAGACGGTTTCTATGGCTACACCTTC. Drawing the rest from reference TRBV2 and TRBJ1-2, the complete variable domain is EPEVTQTPSHQVTQMGQEVILRCVPISNHLYFYWYRQILGQKVEFLVSFYNNEISEKSEIFDDQFSVERPDGSNFTLKIRSTKLEDSAMYFCAREGTDGFYGYTFGSGTRLTVV.

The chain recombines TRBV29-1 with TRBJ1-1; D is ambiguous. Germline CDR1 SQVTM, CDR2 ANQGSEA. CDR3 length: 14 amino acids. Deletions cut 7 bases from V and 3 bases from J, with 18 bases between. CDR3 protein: CSGAGFRGHTEAFF. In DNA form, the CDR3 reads TGCAGCGGCGCCGGTTTCAGAGGCCACACTGAAGCTTTCTTT.

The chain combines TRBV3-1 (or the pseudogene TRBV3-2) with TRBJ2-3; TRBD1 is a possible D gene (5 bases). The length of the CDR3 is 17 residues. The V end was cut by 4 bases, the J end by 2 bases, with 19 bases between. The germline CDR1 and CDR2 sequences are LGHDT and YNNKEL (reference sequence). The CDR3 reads CASSLFPQVWDTDTQYF. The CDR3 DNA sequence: TGTGCCAGCAGCCTTTTCCCACAGGTGTGGGACACAGATACGCAGTATTTT.

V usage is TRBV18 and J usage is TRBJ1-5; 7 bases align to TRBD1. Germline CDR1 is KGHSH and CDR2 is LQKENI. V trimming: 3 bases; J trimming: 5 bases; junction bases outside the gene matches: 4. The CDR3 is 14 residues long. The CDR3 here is CASSPDREYQPQHF. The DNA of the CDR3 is TGTGCCAGCTCACCCGACAGGGAGTATCAGCCCCAGCATTTT.

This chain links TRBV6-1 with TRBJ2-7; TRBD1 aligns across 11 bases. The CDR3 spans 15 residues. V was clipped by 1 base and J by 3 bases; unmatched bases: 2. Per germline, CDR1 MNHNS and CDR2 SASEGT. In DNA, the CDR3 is TGTGCCAGCAGTGAAGGGACAGGGGGCCGCTACGAGCAGTACTTC. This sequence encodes CASSEGTGGRYEQYF.

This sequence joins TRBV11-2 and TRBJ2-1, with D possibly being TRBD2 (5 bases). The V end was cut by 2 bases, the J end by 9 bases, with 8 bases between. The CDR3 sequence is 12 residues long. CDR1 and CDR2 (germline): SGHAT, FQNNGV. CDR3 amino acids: CASSLTGGEQFF. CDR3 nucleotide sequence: TGTGCCAGCAGCTTAACTGGAGGTGAGCAGTTCTTC.

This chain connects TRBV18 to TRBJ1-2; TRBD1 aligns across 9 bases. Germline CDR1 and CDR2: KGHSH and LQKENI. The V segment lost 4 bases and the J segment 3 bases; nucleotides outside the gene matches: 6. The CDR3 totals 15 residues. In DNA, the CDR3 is TGTGCCAGCTCACAGGGACAGGGTAACTACTATGGCTACACCTTC. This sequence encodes CASSQGQGNYYGYTF. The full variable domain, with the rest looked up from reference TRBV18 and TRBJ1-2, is NAGVMQNPRHLVRRRGQEARLRCSPMKGHSHVYWYRQLPEEGLKFMVYLQKENIIDESGMPKERFSAEFPKEGPSILRIQQVVRGDSAAYFCASSQGQGNYYGYTFGSGTRLTVV.